This T cell receptor (beta chain) was observed in a study of blood T cell repertoires in COVID-19. Study at large: Specimens from acute and convalescent COVID-19 originated in the United States, Italy and Spain. PBMCs, B-cell-depleted T cells, or T cells were the source of the cDNA or gDNA that made up the material.

Authors' processing steps: Reference gene primer amplification gave nucleated cell count estimates. Profiled with immunoSEQ multiplex PCR; TCRdb holds only in-frame clones, not every one. Clone size and V and J calls were adopted from that table, with D and trimming inferred from the DNA. This sample has roughly 250,000 clones; approximately 79% occur once, and the top ten carry under 4.5%. With 0 bases removed from V and 3 bases from J, the gap between germline ends came to 12 bases. This CDR3 has 16 amino acids. Germline loops: CDR1 SGHAT, CDR2 FQNNGV. The rearrangement joins TRBV11-2 to TRBJ2-1; D might be TRBD1 (6 bases). The clonotype originates from a woman in her forties with active or convalescent COVID-19. The specimen was peripheral blood. The CDR3 loop reads CASSLDIGQFYNEQFF. CDR3 DNA: TGTGCCAGCAGCTTAGATATAGGACAGTTCTACAATGAGCAGTTCTTC. Complete variable domain (other parts from reference TRBV11-2 and TRBJ2-1): EAGVAQSPRYKIIEKRQSVAFWCNPISGHATLYWYQQILGQGPKLLIQFQNNGVVDDSQLPKDRFSAERLKGVDSTLKIQPAKLEDSAVYLCASSLDIGQFYNEQFFGPGTRLTVL.